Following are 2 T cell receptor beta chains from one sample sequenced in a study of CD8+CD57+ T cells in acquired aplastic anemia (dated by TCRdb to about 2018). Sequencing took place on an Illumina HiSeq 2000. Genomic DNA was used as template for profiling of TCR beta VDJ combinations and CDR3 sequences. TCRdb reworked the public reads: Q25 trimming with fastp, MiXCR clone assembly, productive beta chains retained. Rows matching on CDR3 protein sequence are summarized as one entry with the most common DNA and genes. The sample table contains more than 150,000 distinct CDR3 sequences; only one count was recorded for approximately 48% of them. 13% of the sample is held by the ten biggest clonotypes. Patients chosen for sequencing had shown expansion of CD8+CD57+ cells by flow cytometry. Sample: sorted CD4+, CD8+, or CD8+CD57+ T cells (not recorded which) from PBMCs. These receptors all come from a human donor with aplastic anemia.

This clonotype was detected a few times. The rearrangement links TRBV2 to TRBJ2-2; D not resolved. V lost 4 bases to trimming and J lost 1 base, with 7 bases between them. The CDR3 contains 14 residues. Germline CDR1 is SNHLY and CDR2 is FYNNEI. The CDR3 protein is CASSGQMNTGELFF. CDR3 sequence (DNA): TGTGCCAGCAGTGGTCAGATGAACACCGGGGAGCTGTTTTTT. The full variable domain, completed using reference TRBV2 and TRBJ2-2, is EPEVTQTPSHQVTQMGQEVILRCVPISNHLYFYWYRQILGQKVEFLVSFYNNEISEKSEIFDDQFSVERPDGSNFTLKIRSTKLEDSAMYFCASSGQMNTGELFFGEGSRLTVL.

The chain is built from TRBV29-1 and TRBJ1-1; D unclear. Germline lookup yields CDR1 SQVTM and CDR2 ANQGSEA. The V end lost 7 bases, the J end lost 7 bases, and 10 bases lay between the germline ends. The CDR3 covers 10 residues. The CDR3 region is CSAPGIEAFF. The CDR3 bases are TGCAGCGCCCCCGGTATTGAAGCTTTCTTT.